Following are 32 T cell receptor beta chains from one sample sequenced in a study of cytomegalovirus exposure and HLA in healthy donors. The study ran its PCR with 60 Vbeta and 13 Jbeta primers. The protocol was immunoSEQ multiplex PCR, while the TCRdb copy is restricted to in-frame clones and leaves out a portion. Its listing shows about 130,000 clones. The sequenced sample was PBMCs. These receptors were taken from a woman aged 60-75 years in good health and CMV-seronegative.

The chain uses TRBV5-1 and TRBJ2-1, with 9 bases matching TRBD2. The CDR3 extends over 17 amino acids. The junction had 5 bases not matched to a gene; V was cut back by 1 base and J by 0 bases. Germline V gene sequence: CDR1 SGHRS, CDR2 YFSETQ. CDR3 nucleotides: TGCGCCAGCAGCTTGCTAGCGGGGCCAAGCTCCTACAATGAGCAGTTCTTC. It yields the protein CASSLLAGPSSYNEQFF.

CDR3 bases: TGTGCCAGCAGTGACACTAGCGGGGGGGCCACAGATACGCAGTATTTT. Translated: CASSDTSGGATDTQYF. This chain links TRBV6-4 with TRBJ2-3, with 13 bases that match TRBD2. Germline V gene sequence: CDR1 MRHNA, CDR2 SNTAGT. The CDR3 contains 16 residues. The V and J ends lost 2 bases and 2 bases, in that order; junction bases with no gene match: 1.

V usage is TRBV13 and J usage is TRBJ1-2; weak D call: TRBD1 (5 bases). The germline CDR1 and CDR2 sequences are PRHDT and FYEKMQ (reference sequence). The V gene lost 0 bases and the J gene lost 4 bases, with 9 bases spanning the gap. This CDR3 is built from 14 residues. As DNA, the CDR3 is TGTGCCAGCAGCTTAGGAGGGGCTATCTATGGCTACACCTTC. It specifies CASSLGGAIYGYTF.

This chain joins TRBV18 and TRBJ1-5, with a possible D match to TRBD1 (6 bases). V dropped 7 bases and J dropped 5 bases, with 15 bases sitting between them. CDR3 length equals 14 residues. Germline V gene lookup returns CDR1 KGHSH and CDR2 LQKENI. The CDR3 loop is CASCKQGLDQPQHF. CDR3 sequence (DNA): TGTGCCAGCTGTAAGCAGGGGTTAGATCAGCCCCAGCATTTT.

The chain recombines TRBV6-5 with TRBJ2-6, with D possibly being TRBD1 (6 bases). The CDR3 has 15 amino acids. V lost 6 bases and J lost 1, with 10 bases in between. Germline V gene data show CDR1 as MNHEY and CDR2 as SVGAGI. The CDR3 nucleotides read TGTGCCAGCAGCCTACAGGGATCTGGGGCCAACGTCCTGACTTTC. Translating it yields CASSLQGSGANVLTF.

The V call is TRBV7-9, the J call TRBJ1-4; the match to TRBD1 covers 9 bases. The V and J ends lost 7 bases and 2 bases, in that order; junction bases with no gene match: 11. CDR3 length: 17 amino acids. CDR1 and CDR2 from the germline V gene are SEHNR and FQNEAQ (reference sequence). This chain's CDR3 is CASNLFGTGLTNEKLFF. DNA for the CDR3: TGTGCCAGCAACCTCTTTGGGACAGGGCTTACTAATGAAAAACTGTTTTTT.

This chain's CDR3 is CAWRLAGGFNEQFF. The CDR3 coding sequence is TGTGCCTGGAGGTTAGCGGGAGGTTTCAATGAGCAGTTCTTC. This chain links TRBV30 with TRBJ2-1; TRBD2 aligns across 10 bases. V gave up 3 bases and J gave up 6 bases; unmatched junction bases: 5. CDR1 is GTSNPN, CDR2 SVGIG, per germline (reference sequence). The CDR3 has 14 residues.

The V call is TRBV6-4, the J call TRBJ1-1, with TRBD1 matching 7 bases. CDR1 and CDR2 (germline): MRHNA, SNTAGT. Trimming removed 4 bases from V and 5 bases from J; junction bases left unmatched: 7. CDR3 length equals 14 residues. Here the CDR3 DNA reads TGTGCCAGCAGTGTGGGCCCGACAGGGACTGAAGCTTTCTTT. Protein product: CASSVGPTGTEAFF.

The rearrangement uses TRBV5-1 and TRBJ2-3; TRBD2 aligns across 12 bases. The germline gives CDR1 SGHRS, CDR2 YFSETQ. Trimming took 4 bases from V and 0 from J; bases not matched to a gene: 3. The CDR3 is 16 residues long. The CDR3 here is CASSTGTSGSTDTQYF. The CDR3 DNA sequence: TGCGCCAGCAGCACAGGGACTAGCGGGAGCACAGATACGCAGTATTTT.

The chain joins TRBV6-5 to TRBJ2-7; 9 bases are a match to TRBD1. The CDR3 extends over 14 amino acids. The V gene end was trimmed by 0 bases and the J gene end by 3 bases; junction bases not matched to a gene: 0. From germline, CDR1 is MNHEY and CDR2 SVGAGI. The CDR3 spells CASSYSTGGYEQYF. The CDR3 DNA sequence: TGTGCCAGCAGTTACTCGACAGGGGGCTACGAGCAGTACTTC.

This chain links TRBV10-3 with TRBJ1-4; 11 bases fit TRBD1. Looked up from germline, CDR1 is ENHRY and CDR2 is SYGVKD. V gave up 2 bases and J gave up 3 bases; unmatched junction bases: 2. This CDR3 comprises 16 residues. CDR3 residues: CAISEGQGAPNEKLFF. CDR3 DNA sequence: TGTGCCATCAGTGAGGGACAGGGGGCTCCTAATGAAAAACTGTTTTTT.

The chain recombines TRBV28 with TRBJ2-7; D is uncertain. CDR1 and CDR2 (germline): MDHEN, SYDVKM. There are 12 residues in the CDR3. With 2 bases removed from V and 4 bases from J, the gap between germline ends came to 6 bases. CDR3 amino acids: CASSLRSYEQYF. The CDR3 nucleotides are TGTGCCAGCAGTTTACGGAGTTACGAGCAGTACTTC.

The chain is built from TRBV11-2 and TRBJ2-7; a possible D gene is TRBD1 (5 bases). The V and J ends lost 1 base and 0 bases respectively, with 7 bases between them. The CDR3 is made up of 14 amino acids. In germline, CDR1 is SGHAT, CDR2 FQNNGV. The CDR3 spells CASSLGQSSYEQYF. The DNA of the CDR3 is TGTGCCAGCAGCTTAGGACAGAGCTCCTACGAGCAGTACTTC. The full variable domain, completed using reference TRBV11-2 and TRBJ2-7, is EAGVAQSPRYKIIEKRQSVAFWCNPISGHATLYWYQQILGQGPKLLIQFQNNGVVDDSQLPKDRFSAERLKGVDSTLKIQPAKLEDSAVYLCASSLGQSSYEQYFGPGTRLTVT.

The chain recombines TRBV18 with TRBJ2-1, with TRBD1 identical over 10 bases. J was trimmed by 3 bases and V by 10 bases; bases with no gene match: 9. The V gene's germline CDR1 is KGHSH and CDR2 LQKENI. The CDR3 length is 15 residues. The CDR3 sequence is CATCPGQGNYNEQFF. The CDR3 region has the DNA TGTGCCACCTGCCCGGGACAGGGGAACTACAATGAGCAGTTCTTC.

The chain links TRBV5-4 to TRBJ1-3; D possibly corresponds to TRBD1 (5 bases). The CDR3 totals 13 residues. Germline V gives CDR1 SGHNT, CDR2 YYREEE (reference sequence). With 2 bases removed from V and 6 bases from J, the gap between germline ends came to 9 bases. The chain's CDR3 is CASSLDSTNTIYF. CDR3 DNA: TGTGCCAGCAGCTTAGACAGCACAAACACCATATATTTT.

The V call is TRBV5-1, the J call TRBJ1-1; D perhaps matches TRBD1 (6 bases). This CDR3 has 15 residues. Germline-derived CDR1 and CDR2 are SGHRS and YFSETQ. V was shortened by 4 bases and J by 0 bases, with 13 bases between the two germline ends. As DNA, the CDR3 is TGCGCCAGCAGCCGTCTTGGACAGTTGAACACTGAAGCTTTCTTT. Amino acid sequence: CASSRLGQLNTEAFF.

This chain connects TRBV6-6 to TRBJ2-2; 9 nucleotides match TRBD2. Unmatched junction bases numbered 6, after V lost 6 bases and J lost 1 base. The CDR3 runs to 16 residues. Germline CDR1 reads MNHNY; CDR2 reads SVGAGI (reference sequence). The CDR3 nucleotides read TGTGCCAGCAGGTTTATAGCGGGAGTGAACACCGGGGAGCTGTTTTTT. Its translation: CASRFIAGVNTGELFF.

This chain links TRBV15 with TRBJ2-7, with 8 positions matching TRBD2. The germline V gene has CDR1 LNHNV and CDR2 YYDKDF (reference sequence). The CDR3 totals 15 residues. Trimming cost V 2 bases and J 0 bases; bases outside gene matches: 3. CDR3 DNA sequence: TGTGCCACCAGCAGATCAGCGGGGGCCTCCTACGAGCAGTACTTC. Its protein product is CATSRSAGASYEQYF.

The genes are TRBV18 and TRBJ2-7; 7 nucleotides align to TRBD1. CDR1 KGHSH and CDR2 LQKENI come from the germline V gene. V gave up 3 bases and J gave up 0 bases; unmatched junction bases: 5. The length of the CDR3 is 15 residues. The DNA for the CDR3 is TGTGCCAGCTCACCGGGGCAGGGGGTCTCCTACGAGCAGTACTTC. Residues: CASSPGQGVSYEQYF.

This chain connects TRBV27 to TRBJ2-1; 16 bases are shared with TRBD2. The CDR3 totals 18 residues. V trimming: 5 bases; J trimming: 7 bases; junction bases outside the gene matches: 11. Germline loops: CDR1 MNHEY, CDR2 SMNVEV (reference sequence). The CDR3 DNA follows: TGTGCCAGCAGTACAATTAAACCGGGACTAGCGGGAGGGAATGAGCAGTTCTTC. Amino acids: CASSTIKPGLAGGNEQFF.

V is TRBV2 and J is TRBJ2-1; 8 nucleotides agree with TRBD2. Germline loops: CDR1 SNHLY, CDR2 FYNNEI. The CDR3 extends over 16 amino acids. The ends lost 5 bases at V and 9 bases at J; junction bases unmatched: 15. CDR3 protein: CASSFRREALVGEQFF. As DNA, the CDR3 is TGTGCCAGCAGTTTCCGGCGGGAGGCCCTGGTGGGTGAGCAGTTCTTC.

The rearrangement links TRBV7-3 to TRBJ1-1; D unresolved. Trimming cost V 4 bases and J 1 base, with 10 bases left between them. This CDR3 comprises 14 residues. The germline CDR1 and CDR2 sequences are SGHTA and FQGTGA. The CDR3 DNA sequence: TGTGCCAGCAGCTGGGCGACCGGGAACACTGAAGCTTTCTTT. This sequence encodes CASSWATGNTEAFF.

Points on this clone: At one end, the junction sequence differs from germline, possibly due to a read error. As DNA, the CDR3 is TGTGCTAGCAGCGCAGGGACAGGGGGACAAGAGACCCAGTACTTC. It codes for CASSAGTGGQETQYF. The chain is built from TRBV7-7 and TRBJ2-5, with TRBD1 matching over 11 bases. This CDR3 region has 15 residues. Germline CDR1 and CDR2: SSHAT and FNYEAQ (reference sequence).

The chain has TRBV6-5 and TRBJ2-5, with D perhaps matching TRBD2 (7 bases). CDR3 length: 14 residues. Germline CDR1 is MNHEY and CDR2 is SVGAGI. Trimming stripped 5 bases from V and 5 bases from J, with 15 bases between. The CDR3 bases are TGTGCCAGCAGTCGAGGGGGGGGCTGGGAGACCCAGTACTTC. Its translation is CASSRGGGWETQYF.

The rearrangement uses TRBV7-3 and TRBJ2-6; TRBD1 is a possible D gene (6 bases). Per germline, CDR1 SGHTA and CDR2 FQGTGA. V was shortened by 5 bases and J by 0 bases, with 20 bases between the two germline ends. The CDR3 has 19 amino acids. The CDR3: CASSLRTVNRNSGANVLTF. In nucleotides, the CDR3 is TGTGCCAGCAGCCTAAGGACAGTTAACAGAAACTCTGGGGCCAACGTCCTGACTTTC.

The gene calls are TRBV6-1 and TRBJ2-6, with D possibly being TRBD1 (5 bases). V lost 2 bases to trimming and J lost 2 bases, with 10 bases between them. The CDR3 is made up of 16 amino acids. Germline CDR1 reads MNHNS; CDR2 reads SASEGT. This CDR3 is CASSERGRAGANVLTF. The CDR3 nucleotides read TGTGCCAGCAGTGAAAGGGGTAGGGCTGGGGCCAACGTCCTGACTTTC.

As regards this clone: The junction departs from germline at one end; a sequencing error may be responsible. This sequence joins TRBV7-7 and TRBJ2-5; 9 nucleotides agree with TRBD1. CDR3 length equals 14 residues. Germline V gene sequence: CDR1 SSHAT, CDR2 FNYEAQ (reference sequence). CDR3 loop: CASSPGQGIETQYF. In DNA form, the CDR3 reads TGTGCTAGCAGCCCGGGACAGGGTATAGAGACCCAGTACTTC.

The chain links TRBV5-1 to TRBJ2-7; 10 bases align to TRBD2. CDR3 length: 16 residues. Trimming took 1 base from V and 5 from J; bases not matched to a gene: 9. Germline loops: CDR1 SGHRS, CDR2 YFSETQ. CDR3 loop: CASSLWSSGSYDEQYF. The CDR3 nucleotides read TGCGCCAGCAGCTTGTGGTCTAGCGGGAGCTACGACGAGCAGTACTTC. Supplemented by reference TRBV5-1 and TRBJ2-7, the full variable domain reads KAGVTQTPRYLIKTRGQQVTLSCSPISGHRSVSWYQQTPGQGLQFLFEYFSETQRNKGNFPGRFSGRQFSNSRSEMNVSTLELGDSALYLCASSLWSSGSYDEQYFGPGTRLTVT.

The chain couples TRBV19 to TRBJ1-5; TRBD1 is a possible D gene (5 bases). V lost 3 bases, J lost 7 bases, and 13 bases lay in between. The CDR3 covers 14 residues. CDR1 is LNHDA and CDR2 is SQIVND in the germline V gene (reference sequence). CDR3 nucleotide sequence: TGTGCCAGTAGTATTTCGGGGGTGAGACAGCCCCAGCATTTT. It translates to CASSISGVRQPQHF.

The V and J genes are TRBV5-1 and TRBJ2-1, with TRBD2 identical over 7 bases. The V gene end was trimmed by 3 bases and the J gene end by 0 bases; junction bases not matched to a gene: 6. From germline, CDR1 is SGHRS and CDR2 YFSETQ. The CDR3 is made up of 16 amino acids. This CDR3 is CASSSLAGASYNEQFF. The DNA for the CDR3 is TGCGCCAGCAGCTCCTTAGCGGGTGCCTCCTACAATGAGCAGTTCTTC.

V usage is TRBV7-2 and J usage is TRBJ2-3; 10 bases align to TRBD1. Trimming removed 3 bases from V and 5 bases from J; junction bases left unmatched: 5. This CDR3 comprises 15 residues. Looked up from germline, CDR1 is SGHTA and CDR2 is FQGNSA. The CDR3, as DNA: TGTGCCAGCAGCTTGACAGGGGGCGATTTAGATACGCAGTATTTT. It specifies CASSLTGGDLDTQYF.

CDR3 sequence (DNA): TGTGCCATCAGTGGGCTAGGAGGAGAGACCCAGTACTTC. Residues: CAISGLGGETQYF. This chain uses TRBV10-3 with TRBJ2-5, with TRBD2 as a possible D gene (5 bases). The germline CDR1 and CDR2 sequences are ENHRY and SYGVKD. The CDR3 totals 13 residues. V lost 4 bases and J lost 4, with 10 bases in between.